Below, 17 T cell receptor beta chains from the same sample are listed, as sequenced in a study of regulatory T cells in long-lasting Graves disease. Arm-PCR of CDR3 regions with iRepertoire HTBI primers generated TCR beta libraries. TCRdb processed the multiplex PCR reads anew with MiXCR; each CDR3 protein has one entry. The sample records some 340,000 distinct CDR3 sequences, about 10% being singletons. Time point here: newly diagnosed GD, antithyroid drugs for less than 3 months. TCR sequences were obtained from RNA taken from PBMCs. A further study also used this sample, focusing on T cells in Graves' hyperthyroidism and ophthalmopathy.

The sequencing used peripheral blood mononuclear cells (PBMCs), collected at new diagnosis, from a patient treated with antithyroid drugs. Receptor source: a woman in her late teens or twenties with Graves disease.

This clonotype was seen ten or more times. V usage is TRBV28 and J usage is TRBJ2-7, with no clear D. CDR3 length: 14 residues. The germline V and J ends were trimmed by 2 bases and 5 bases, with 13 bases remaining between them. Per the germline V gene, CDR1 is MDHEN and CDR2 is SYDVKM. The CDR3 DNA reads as TGTGCCAGCAGTTTACAAGGTAGCAGCCACGAGCAGTACTTC. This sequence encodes CASSLQGSSHEQYF.

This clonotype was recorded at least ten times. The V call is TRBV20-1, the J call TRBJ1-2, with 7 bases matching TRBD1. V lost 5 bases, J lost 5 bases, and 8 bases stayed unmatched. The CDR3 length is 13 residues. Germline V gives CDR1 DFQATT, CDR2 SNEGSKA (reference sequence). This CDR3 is CSADAVQGYGYTF. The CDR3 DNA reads TGCAGTGCTGACGCAGTACAGGGGTATGGCTACACCTTC.

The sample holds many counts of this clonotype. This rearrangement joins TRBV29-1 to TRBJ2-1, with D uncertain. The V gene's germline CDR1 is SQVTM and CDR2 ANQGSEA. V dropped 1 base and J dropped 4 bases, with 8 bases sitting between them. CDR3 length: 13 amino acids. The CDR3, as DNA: TGCAGCGTTGAAGCCAGAAGGTACAATGAGCAGTTCTTC. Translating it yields CSVEARRYNEQFF.

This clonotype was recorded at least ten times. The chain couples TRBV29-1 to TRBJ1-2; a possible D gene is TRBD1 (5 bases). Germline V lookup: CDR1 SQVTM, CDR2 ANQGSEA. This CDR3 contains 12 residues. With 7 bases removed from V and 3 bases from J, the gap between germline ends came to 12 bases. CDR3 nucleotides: TGCAGCGGATTGGGGGACGACTATGGCTACACCTTC. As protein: CSGLGDDYGYTF.

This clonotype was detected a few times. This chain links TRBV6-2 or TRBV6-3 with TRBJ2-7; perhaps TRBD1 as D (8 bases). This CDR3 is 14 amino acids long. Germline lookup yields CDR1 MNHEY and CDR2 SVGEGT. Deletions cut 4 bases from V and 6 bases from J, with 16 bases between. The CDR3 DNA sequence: TGTGCCAGCAGTTTAGGACAGGGCGGGAGCGAGCAGTACGTC. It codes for CASSLGQGGSEQYV.

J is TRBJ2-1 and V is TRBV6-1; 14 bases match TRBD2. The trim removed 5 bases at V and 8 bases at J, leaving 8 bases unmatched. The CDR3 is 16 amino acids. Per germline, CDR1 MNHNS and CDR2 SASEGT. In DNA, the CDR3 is TGTGCCAGCAGTATCCGACTAGCGGGAGGGTACGATGAGCAGTTCTTC. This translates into CASSIRLAGGYDEQFF.

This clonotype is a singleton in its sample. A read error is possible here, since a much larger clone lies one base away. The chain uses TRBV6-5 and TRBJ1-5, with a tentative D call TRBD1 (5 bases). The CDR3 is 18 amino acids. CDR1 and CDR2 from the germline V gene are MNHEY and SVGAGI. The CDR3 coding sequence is TGTGCCAACAGTTACCGGACCCACACCAGGGTGAGCAATCAGCCCCAGCATTTT. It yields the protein CANSYRTHTRVSNQPQHF.

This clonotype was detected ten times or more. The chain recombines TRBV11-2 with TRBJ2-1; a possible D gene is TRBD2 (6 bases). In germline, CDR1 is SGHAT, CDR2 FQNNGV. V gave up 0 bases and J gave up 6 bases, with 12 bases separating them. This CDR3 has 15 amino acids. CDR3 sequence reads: CASSLDAGLINEQFF. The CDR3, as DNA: TGTGCCAGCAGCTTAGACGCGGGACTTATCAATGAGCAGTTCTTC. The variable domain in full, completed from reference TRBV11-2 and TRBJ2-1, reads EAGVAQSPRYKIIEKRQSVAFWCNPISGHATLYWYQQILGQGPKLLIQFQNNGVVDDSQLPKDRFSAERLKGVDSTLKIQPAKLEDSAVYLCASSLDAGLINEQFFGPGTRLTVL.

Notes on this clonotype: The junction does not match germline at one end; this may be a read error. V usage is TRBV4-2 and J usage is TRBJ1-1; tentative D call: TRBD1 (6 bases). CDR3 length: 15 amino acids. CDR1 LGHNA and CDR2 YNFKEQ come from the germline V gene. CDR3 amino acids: CASSQPSTGYTEALF. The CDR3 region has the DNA TGTGCCAGCAGCCAACCTTCGACAGGTTACACTGAAGCTCTCTTT.

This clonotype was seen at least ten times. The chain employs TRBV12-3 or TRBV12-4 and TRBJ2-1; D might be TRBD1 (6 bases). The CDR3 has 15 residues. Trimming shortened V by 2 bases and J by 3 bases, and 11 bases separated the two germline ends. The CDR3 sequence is CASSLYGGFYNEQFF. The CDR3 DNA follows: TGTGCCAGCAGTTTATATGGGGGCTTCTACAATGAGCAGTTCTTC.

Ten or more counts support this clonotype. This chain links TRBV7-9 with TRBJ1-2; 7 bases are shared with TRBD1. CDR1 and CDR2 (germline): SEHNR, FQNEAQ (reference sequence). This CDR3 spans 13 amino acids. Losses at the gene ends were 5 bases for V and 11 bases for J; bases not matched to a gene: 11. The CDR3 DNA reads TGTGCCAGCAGCCCTGGGACAGACGGCCCGTACACCTTC. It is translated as CASSPGTDGPYTF.

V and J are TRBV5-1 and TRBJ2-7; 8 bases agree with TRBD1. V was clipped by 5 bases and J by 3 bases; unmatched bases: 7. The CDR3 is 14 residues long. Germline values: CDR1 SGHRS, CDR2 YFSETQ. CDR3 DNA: TGCGCCAGCAGACGAAGGGACAGGAACTACGAGCAGTACTTC. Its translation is CASRRRDRNYEQYF.

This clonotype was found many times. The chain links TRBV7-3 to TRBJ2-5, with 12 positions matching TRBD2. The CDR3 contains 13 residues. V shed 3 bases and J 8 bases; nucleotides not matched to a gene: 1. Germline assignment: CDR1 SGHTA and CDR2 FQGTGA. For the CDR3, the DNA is TGTGCCAGCAGCTTTGGACTAGCGGGAACCCAGTACTTC. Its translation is CASSFGLAGTQYF. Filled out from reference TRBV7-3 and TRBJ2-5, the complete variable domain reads GAGVSQTPSNKVTEKGKYVELRCDPISGHTALYWYRQSLGQGPEFLIYFQGTGAADDSGLPNDRFFAVRPEGSVSTLKIQRTERGDSAVYLCASSFGLAGTQYFGPGTRLLVL.

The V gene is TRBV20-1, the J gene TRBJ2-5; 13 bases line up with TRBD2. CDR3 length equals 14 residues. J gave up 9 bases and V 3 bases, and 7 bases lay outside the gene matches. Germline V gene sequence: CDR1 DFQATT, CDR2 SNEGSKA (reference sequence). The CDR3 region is CSARGTSGKEAQYF. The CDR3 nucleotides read TGCAGTGCTAGGGGGACTAGCGGGAAAGAAGCCCAGTACTTC.

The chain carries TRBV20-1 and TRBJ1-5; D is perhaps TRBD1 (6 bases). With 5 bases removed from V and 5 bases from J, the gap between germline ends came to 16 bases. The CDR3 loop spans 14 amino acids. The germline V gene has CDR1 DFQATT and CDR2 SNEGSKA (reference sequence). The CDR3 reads CSASRRRGDQPQHF. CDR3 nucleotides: TGCAGTGCTTCGAGGAGGAGGGGGGATCAGCCCCAGCATTTT.

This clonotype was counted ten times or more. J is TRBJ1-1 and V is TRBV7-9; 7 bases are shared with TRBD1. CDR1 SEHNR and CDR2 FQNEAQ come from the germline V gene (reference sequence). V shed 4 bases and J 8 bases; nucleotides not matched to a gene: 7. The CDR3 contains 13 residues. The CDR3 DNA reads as TGTGCCAGCAGCTCTAGAGTGACAGGGGAAGCTTTCTTT. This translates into CASSSRVTGEAFF. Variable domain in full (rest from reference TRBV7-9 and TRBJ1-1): DTGVSQNPRHKITKRGQNVTFRCDPISEHNRLYWYRQTLGQGPEFLTYFQNEAQLEKSRLLSDRFSAERPKGSFSTLEIQRTEQGDSAMYLCASSSRVTGEAFFGQGTRLTVV.

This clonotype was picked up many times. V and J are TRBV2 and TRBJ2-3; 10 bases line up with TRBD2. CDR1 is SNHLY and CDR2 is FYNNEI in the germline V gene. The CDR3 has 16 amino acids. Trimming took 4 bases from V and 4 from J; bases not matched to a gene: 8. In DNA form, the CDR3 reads TGTGCCAGCAGTGTGGGTAGCGGGGGGACCGCAGATACGCAGTATTTT. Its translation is CASSVGSGGTADTQYF.